These 10 T cell receptor beta chains originate from one sample sequenced in a study of blood T cells in healthy people across ages. A J-beta primer mix and a sample-barcoded 5' primer were used in a second PCR of roughly 6 to 11 cycles. TCRdb analysed the 5' RACE reads with MiXCR anew, one entry per CDR3 protein. The table has about 700,000 distinct CDR3 sequences, less than 40% seen once. Material for sequencing was blood. The receptors were gathered from a woman older than 75 in good health.

This sequence joins TRBV5-1 and TRBJ2-2; tentatively, D is TRBD1 (5 bases). There are 12 residues in the CDR3. Germline assignment: CDR1 SGHRS and CDR2 YFSETQ. Trimming stripped 7 bases from V and 3 bases from J, with 7 bases between. CDR3 loop: CASARDTGELFF. The CDR3 region has the DNA TGCGCCAGCGCCAGGGACACCGGGGAGCTGTTTTTT.

The chain links TRBV20-1 to TRBJ1-1; no definite D call. The CDR3 extends over 12 amino acids. The V end was cut by 3 bases, the J end by 1 base, with 6 bases between. CDR1 and CDR2 from the germline V gene are DFQATT and SNEGSKA (reference sequence). CDR3 protein: CSARWQNTEAFF. As DNA, the CDR3 is TGCAGTGCTAGGTGGCAGAACACTGAAGCTTTCTTT.

This clonotype was observed a handful of times. This rearrangement joins TRBV18 to TRBJ1-4, with no clear D. The length of the CDR3 is 15 residues. The germline V gene encodes CDR1 KGHSH and CDR2 LQKENI. Between the trimmed V and J ends, which lost 5 bases and 1 base, there was a span of 11 bases. The CDR3, as DNA: TGTGCCAGCTCAGCCAGACGGGAAACTAATGAAAAACTGTTTTTT. As protein: CASSARRETNEKLFF.

There are many counts of this clonotype. This chain joins TRBV20-1 and TRBJ2-1; D possibly uses TRBD1 or TRBD2 (5 bases each). The V and J ends lost 0 bases and 4 bases respectively, with 7 bases between them. The CDR3 totals 13 residues. Germline V gives CDR1 DFQATT, CDR2 SNEGSKA (reference sequence). The CDR3 DNA is TGCAGTGCTAGAGATTGGGGGTACAATGAGCAGTTCTTC. Residues: CSARDWGYNEQFF.

This clonotype occurred many times. The chain uses TRBV9 and TRBJ1-6; D is unclear. Trimming pared 0 bases from V and 0 bases from J, leaving 7 bases between. Germline-derived CDR1 and CDR2 are SGDLS and YYNGEE. The CDR3 is made up of 16 amino acids. Here the CDR3 DNA reads TGTGCCAGCAGCGTAGAGGGAGGCTCCTATAATTCACCCCTCCACTTT. Encoded protein: CASSVEGGSYNSPLHF.

Ten or more counts support this clonotype. The V call is TRBV6-1, the J call TRBJ2-7; weak D call: TRBD2 (5 bases). The V and J ends lost 6 bases and 7 bases respectively, with 10 bases between them. Germline V gene data show CDR1 as MNHNS and CDR2 as SASEGT. The CDR3 covers 11 residues. The CDR3 sequence: CASSVGGEQYF. Written as DNA, the CDR3 is TGTGCCAGCAGCGTAGGCGGGGAGCAGTACTTC.

This clonotype was observed at least ten times. The chain couples TRBV6-5 to TRBJ2-1; the match to TRBD1 covers 7 bases. Germline trimming cut 6 bases from V and 7 bases from J; bases unmatched to any gene: 9. The CDR3 is made up of 14 amino acids. CDR1 and CDR2 from the germline V gene are MNHEY and SVGAGI. Here the CDR3 DNA reads TGTGCCAGCAGACCCACGACAGGGACGAATGAGCAGTTCTTC. Its protein is CASRPTTGTNEQFF.

This clonotype showed up just once. This clone may be a read error of a much larger clone one base away. The chain is built from TRBV20-1 and TRBJ1-5, with D maybe TRBD1 (5 bases). The CDR3 is 15 amino acids. The germline gives CDR1 DFQATT, CDR2 SNEGSKA (reference sequence). The ends were cut back, 0 bases at V and 0 bases at J, with 9 bases in the middle. CDR3 nucleotide sequence: TGCAGTGCTAGAGAAGTAGGGGATAGCAATCAGCCCCAGCATTTT. Translation: CSAREVGDSNQPQHF.

Worth noting for this clonotype: It may be a read error: a sequence one base away is much more abundant. The chain carries TRBV4-1 and TRBJ2-2; possibly TRBD2 for D (6 bases). V shed 5 bases and J shed 3 bases, with 13 bases lying between them. Germline V gene sequence: CDR1 MGHRA, CDR2 YSYEKL. The CDR3 runs to 15 residues. In DNA form, the CDR3 reads TGCGCCAGCAGCTCCGGGACTCGGGACACCGGGGAGCTGTTTTTT. It yields the protein CASSSGTRDTGELFF.

This clonotype was detected a few times. This chain joins TRBV7-2 and TRBJ2-7; the D gene is possibly TRBD1 (6 bases). Deletions cut 5 bases from V and 3 bases from J, with 17 bases between. Germline loops: CDR1 SGHTA, CDR2 FQGNSA. The CDR3 has 15 residues. The CDR3 here is CASSPEWGLIYEQYF. Written as DNA, the CDR3 is TGTGCCAGCAGCCCAGAGTGGGGGCTCATCTACGAGCAGTACTTC. The full variable domain, in which reference TRBV7-2 and TRBJ2-7 provide the parts outside the CDR3, is GAGVSQSPSNKVTEKGKDVELRCDPISGHTALYWYRQSLGQGLEFLIYFQGNSAPDKSGLPSDRFSAERTGGSVSTLTIQRTQQEDSAVYLCASSPEWGLIYEQYFGPGTRLTVT.